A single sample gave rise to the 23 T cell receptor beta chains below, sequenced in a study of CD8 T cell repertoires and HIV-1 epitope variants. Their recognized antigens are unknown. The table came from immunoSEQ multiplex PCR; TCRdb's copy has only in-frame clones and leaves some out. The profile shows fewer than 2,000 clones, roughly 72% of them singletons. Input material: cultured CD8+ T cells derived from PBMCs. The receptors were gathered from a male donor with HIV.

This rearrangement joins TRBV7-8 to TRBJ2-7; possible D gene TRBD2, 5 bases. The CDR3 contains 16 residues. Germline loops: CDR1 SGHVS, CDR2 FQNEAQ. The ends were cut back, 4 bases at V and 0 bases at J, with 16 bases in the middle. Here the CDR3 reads CASSSPWERNSYEQYF. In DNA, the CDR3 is TGTGCCAGCAGCTCCCCTTGGGAGCGGAACTCCTACGAGCAGTACTTC. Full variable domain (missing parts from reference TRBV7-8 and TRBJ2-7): GAGVSQSPRYKVAKRGQDVALRCDPISGHVSLFWYQQALGQGPEFLTYFQNEAQLDKSGLPSDRFFAERPEGSVSTLKIQRTQQEDSAVYLCASSSPWERNSYEQYFGPGTRLTVT.

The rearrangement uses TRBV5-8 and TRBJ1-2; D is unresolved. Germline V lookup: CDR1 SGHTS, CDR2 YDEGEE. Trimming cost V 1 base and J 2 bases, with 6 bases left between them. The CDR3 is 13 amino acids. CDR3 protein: CASSLLNNYGYTF. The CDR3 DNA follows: TGTGCCAGCAGCTTGCTAAACAACTATGGCTACACCTTC.

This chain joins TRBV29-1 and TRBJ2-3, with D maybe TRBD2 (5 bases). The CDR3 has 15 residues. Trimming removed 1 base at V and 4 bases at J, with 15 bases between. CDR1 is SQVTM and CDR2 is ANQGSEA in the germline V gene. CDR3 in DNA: TGCAGCGTTGAAGGCGGACCGCCGAGGGCAGATACGCAGTATTTT. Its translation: CSVEGGPPRADTQYF.

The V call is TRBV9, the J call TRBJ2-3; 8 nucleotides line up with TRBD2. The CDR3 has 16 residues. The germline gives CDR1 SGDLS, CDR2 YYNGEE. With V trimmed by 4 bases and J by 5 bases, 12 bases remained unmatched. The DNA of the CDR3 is TGTGCCAGCAGCCCTTTAGCGGGGCCTGTCGGAGATACGCAGTATTTT. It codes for CASSPLAGPVGDTQYF. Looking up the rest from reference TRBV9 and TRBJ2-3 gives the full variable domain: DSGVTQTPKHLITATGQRVTLRCSPRSGDLSVYWYQQSLDQGLQFLIQYYNGEERAKGNILERFSAQQFPDLHSELNLSSLELGDSALYFCASSPLAGPVGDTQYFGPGTRLTVL.

CDR3 sequence reads: CASSPGNTDTQYF. CDR3 DNA sequence: TGTGCCAGCAGCCCCGGAAACACAGATACGCAGTATTTT. V gene TRBV11-2 combines with J gene TRBJ2-3, with unresolved D. Germline CDR1 reads SGHAT; CDR2 reads FQNNGV. This CDR3 has 13 amino acids. The V and J ends lost 5 bases and 2 bases respectively, with 8 bases between them.

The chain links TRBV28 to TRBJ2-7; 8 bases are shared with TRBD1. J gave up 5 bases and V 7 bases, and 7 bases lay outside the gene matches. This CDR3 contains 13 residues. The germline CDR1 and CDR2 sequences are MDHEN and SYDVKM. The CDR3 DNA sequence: TGTGCCAGCAAGGACAGGGTAATCAACGAGCAGTACTTC. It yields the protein CASKDRVINEQYF.

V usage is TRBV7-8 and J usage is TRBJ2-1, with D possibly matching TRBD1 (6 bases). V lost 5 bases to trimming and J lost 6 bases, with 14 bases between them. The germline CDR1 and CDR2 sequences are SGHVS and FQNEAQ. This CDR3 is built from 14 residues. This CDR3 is CASSRWDTPNEQFF. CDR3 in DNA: TGTGCCAGCAGCCGGTGGGACACCCCCAATGAGCAGTTCTTC.

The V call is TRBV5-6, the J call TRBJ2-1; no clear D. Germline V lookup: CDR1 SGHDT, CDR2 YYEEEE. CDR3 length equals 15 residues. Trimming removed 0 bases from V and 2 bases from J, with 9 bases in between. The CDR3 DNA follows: TGTGCCAGCAGCTTGGAATGGGTCCCCTACAATGAGCAGTTCTTC. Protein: CASSLEWVPYNEQFF.

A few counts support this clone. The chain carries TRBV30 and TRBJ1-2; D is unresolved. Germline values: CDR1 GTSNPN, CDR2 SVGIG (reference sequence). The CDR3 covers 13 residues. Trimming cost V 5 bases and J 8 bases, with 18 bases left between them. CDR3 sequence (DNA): TGTGCCTGGGGAGTTAGACGCGGCATAGGCTACACCTTC. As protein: CAWGVRRGIGYTF.

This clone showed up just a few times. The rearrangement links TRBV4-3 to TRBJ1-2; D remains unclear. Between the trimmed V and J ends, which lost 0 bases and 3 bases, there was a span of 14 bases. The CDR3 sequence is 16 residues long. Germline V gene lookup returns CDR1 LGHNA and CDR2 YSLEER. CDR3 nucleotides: TGCGCCAGCAGCCAAGATCCCCCAGACTTGGACTATGGCTACACCTTC. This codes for CASSQDPPDLDYGYTF.

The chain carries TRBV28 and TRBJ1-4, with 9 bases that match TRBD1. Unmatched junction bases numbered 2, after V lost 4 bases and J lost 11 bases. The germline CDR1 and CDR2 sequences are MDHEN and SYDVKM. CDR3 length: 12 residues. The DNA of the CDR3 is TGTGCCAGCAGTTCCGGGACAGGGAAACTGTTTTTT. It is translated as CASSSGTGKLFF.

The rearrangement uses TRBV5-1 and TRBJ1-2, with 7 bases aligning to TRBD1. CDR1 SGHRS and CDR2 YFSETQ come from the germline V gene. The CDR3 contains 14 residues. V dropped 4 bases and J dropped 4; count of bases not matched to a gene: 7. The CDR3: CASSGDSRSYGYTF. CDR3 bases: TGCGCCAGCAGCGGGGACAGTCGTAGCTATGGCTACACCTTC.

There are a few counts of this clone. In nucleotides, the CDR3 is TGTGCCAGCAGCCAAGTGCCGGGAGAGCAGTACTTC. This encodes CASSQVPGEQYF. The rearrangement links TRBV4-2 to TRBJ2-7, with a tentative D call TRBD2 (5 bases). Germline CDR1 and CDR2: LGHNA and YNFKEQ. The CDR3 totals 12 residues. V was cut by 1 base and J by 7 bases, with 8 bases left in between.

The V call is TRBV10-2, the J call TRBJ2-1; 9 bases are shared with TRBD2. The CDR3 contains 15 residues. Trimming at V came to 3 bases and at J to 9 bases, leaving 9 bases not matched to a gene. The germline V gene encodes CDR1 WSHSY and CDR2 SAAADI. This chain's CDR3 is CASSDSSGGQGEQFF. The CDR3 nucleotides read TGCGCCAGCAGTGATTCGAGCGGGGGGCAAGGTGAGCAGTTCTTC.

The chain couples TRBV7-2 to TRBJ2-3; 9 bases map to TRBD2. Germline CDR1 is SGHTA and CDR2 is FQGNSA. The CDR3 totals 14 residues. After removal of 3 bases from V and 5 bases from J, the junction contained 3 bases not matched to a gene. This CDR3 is CASSFAGGQDTQYF. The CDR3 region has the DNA TGTGCCAGCAGCTTTGCGGGAGGGCAAGATACGCAGTATTTT.

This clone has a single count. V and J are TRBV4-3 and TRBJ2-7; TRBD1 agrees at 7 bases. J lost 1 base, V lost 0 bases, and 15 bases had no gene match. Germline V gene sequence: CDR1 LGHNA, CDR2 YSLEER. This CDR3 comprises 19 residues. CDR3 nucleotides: TGCGCCAGCAGCCAAGAATGGGGTCGGGACAGCGCTGTTTCCTACGAGCAGTACTTC. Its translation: CASSQEWGRDSAVSYEQYF.

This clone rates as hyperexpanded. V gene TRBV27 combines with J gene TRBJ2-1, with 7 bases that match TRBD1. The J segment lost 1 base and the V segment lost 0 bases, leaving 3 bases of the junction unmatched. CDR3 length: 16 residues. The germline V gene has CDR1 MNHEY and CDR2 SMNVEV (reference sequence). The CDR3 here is CASSLSQGISYNEQFF. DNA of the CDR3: TGTGCCAGCAGTTTATCACAGGGGATATCCTACAATGAGCAGTTCTTC.

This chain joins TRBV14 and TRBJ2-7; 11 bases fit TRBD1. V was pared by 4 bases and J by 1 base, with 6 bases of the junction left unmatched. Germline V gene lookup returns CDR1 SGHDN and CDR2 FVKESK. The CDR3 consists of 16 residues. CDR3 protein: CASSPTGQGASYEQYF. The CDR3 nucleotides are TGTGCCAGCAGCCCAACTGGACAGGGGGCTTCCTACGAGCAGTACTTC.

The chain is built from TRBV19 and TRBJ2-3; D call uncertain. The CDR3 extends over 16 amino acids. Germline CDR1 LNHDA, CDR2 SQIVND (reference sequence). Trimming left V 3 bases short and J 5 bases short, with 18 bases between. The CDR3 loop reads CASSISPRVGEDTQYF. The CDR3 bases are TGTGCCAGTAGTATTAGCCCCCGGGTGGGTGAAGATACGCAGTATTTT.

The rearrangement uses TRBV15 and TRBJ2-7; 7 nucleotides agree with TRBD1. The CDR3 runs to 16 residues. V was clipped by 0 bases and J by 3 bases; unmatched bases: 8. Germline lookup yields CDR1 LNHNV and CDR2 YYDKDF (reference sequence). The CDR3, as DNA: TGTGCCACCAGCAGAGAATGGATGGACAGGAACTACGAGCAGTACTTC. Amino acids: CATSREWMDRNYEQYF.

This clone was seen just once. DNA for the CDR3: TGTGCCAGCAGCAAGGGAAACGAGCAGTTCTTC. Translation: CASSKGNEQFF. This chain connects TRBV7-8 to TRBJ2-1; D gene unclear. CDR3 size: 11 residues. Germline loops: CDR1 SGHVS, CDR2 FQNEAQ. Trimming shortened V by 5 bases and J by 10 bases, and 9 bases separated the two germline ends.

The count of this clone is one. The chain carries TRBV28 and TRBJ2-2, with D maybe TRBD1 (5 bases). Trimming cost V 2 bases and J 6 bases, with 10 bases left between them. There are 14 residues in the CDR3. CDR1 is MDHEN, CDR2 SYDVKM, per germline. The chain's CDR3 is CASSLGMGPGELFF. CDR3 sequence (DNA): TGTGCCAGCAGTTTAGGAATGGGGCCCGGGGAGCTGTTTTTT.

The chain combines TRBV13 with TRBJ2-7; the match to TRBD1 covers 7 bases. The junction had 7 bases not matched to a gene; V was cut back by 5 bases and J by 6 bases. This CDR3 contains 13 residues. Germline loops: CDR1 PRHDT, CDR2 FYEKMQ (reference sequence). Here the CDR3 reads CASSPGTAPEQYF. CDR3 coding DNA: TGTGCCAGCAGCCCGGGGACAGCACCCGAGCAGTACTTC.